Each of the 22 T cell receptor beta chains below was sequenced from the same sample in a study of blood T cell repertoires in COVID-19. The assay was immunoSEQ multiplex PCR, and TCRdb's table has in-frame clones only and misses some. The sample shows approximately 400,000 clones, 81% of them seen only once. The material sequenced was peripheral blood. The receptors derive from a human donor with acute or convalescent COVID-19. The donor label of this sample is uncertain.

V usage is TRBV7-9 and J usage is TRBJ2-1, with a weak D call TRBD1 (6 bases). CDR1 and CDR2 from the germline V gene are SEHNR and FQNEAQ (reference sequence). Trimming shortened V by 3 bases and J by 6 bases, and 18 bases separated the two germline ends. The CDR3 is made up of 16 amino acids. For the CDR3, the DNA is TGTGCCAGCAGCTTTCCCCGGGACGCAGGGGTCAATGAGCAGTTCTTC. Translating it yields CASSFPRDAGVNEQFF.

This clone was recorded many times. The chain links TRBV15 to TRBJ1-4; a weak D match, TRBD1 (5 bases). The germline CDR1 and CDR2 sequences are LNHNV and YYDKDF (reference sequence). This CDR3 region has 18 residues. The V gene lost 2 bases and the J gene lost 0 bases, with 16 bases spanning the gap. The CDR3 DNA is TGTGCCACCAGCAGACCCCACGGGGGGTATACAACTAATGAAAAACTGTTTTTT. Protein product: CATSRPHGGYTTNEKLFF.

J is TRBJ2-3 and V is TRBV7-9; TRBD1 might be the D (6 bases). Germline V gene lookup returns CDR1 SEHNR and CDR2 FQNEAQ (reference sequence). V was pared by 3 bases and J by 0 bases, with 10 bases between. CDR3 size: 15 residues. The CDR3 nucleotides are TGTGCCAGCAGCTTGGGGGCTAGGAGCACAGATACGCAGTATTTT. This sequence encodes CASSLGARSTDTQYF.

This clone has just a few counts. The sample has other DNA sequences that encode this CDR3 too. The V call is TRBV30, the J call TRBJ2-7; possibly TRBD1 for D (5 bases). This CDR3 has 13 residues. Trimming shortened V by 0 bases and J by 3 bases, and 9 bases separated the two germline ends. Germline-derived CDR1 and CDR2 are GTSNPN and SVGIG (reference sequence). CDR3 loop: CAWSVGQGYEQYF. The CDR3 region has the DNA TGTGCCTGGAGTGTAGGTCAGGGCTACGAGCAGTACTTC.

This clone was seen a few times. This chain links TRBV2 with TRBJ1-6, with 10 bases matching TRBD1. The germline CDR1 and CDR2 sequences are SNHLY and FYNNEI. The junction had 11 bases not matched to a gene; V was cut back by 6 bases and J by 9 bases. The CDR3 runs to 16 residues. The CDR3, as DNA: TGTGCCAGCAGCCCCGAACGACAGGGGGCAGGTTCACCCCTCCACTTT. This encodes CASSPERQGAGSPLHF.

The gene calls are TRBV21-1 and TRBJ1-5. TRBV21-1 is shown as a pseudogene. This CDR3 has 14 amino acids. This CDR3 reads CATARFNSNQPQHF. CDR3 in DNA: TGTGCCACCGCGAGGTTTAATAGCAATCAGCCCCAGCATTTT.

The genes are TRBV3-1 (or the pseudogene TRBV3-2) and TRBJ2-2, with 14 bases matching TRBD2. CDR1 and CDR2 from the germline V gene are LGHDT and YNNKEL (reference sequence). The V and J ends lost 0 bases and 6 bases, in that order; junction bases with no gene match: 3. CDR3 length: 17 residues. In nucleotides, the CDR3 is TGTGCCAGCAGCCAAGAGGGACTAGCGGGGGCCTCCGGGGAGCTGTTTTTT. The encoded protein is CASSQEGLAGASGELFF.

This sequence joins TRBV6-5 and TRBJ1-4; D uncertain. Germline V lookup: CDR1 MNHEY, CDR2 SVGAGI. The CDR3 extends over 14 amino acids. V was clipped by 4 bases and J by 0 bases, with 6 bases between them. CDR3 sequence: CASSLAATNEKLFF. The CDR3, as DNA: TGTGCCAGCAGTTTAGCTGCAACTAATGAAAAACTGTTTTTT.

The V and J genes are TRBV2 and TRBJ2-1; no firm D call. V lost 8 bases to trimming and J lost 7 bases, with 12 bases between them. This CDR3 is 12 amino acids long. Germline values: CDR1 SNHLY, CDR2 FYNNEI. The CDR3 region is CASGRRMNEQFF. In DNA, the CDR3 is TGTGCCAGCGGAAGGCGGATGAATGAGCAGTTCTTC. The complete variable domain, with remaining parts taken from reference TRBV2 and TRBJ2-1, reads EPEVTQTPSHQVTQMGQEVILRCVPISNHLYFYWYRQILGQKVEFLVSFYNNEISEKSEIFDDQFSVERPDGSNFTLKIRSTKLEDSAMYFCASGRRMNEQFFGPGTRLTVL.

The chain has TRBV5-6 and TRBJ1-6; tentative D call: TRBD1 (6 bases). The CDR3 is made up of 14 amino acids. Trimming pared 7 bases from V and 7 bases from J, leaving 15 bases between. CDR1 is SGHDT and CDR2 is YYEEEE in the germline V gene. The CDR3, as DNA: TGTGCCAGCCGCCTTAGACAGGAAAATTCACCCCTCCACTTT. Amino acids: CASRLRQENSPLHF. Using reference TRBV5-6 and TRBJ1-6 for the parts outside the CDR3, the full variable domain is DAGVTQSPTHLIKTRGQQVTLRCSPKSGHDTVSWYQQALGQGPQFIFQYYEEEERQRGNFPDRFSGHQFPNYSSELNVNALLLGDSALYLCASRLRQENSPLHFGNGTRLTVT.

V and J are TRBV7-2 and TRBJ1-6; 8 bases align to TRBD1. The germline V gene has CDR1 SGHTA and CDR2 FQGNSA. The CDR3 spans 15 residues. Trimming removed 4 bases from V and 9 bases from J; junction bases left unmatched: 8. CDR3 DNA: TGTGCCAGCAGCTCATCCGGGACAGGACTTTCACCCCTCCACTTT. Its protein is CASSSSGTGLSPLHF.

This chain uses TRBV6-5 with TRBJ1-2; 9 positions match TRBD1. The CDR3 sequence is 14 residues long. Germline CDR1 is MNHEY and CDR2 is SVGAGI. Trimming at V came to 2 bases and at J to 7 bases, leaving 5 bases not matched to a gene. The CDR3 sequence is CASSYGDRAGGYTF. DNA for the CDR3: TGTGCCAGCAGTTACGGGGACAGGGCTGGTGGCTACACCTTC.

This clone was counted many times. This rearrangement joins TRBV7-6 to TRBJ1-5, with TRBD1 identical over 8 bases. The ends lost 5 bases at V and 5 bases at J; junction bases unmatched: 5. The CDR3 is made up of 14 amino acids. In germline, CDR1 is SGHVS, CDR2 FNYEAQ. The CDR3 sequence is CASSNQGAYQPQHF. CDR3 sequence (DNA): TGTGCCAGCAGCAACCAGGGGGCCTATCAGCCCCAGCATTTT.

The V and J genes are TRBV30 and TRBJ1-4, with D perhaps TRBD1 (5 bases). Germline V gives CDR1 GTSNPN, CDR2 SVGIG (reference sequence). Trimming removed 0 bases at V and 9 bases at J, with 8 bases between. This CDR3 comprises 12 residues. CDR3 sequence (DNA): TGTGCCTGGAGTGTTAACAGGCAAAAACTGTTTTTT. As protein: CAWSVNRQKLFF.

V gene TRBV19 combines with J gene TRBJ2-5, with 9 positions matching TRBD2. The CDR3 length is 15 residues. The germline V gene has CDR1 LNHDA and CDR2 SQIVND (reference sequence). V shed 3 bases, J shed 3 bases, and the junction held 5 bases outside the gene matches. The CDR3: CASSMKVAGEETQYF. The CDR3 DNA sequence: TGTGCCAGTAGTATGAAGGTAGCGGGAGAAGAGACCCAGTACTTC.

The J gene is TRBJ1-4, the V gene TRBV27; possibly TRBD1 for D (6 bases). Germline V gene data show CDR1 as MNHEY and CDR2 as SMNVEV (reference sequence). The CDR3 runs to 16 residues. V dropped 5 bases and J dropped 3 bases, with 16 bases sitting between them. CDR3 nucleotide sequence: TGTGCCAGCAGTAAACGGGGGGCCCCGGCTAATGAAAAACTGTTTTTT. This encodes CASSKRGAPANEKLFF.

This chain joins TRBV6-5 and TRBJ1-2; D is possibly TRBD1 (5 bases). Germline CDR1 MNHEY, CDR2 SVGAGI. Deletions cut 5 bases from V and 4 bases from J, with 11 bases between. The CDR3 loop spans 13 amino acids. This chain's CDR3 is CASSTDSVYGYTF. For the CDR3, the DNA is TGTGCCAGCAGTACTGACAGCGTCTATGGCTACACCTTC.

This CDR3 reads CASSQTRQVAYGYTF. CDR3 DNA sequence: TGTGCCAGCAGCCAAACCCGACAGGTGGCCTATGGCTACACCTTC. The chain links TRBV4-2 to TRBJ1-2, with D possibly matching TRBD1 (6 bases). Germline V gene lookup returns CDR1 LGHNA and CDR2 YNFKEQ. The CDR3 runs to 15 residues. The V and J ends lost 2 bases and 4 bases respectively, with 14 bases between them.

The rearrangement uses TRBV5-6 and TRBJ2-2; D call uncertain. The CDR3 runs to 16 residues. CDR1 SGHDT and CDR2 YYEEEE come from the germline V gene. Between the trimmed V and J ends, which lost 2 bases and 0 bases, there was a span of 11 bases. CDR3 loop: CASSFRRHTNTGELFF. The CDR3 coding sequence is TGTGCCAGCAGCTTTAGGCGGCATACGAACACCGGGGAGCTGTTTTTT.

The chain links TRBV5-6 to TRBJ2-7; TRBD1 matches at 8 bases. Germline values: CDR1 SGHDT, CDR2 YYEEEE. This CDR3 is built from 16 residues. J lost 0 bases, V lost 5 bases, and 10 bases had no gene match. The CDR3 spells CASRKFRDRSSYEQYF. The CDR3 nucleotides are TGTGCCAGCAGAAAGTTCCGGGACAGGAGCTCCTACGAGCAGTACTTC.

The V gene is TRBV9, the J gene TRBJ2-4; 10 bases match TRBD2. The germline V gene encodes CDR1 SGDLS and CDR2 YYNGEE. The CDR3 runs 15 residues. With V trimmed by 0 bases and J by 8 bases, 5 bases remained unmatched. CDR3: CASSVGAGGQDIQYF. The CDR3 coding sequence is TGTGCCAGCAGCGTAGGAGCGGGAGGGCAAGACATTCAGTACTTC.

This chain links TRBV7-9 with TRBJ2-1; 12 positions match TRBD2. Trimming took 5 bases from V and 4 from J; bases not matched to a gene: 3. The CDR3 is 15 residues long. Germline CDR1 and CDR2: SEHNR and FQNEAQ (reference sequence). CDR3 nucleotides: TGTGCCAGCAGCCCCCTAGCGGGAGGGTACAATGAGCAGTTCTTC. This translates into CASSPLAGGYNEQFF. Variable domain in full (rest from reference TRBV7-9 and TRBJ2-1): DTGVSQNPRHKITKRGQNVTFRCDPISEHNRLYWYRQTLGQGPEFLTYFQNEAQLEKSRLLSDRFSAERPKGSFSTLEIQRTEQGDSAMYLCASSPLAGGYNEQFFGPGTRLTVL.